This T cell receptor beta chain was recorded in a study of T cell responses to AZD1222 COVID-19 vaccine. Clones were sequenced by immunoSEQ multiplex PCR, and TCRdb holds only the in-frame ones, with some missing. The sample holds more than 120,000 clones, more than 70% seen once. V was cut by 2 bases and J by 7 bases, with 14 bases left in between. Germline CDR1 is MGHRA and CDR2 is YSYEKL. This CDR3 is built from 14 residues. This clone was seen a few times. The specimen was peripheral blood, collected 28 days after the second AZD1222 dose. The V call is TRBV4-1, the J call TRBJ1-1, with D possibly TRBD1 on 6 matching bases. The clonotype originates from an adult who received the AZD1222 COVID-19 vaccine. CDR3 nucleotides: TGCGCCAGCAGCCAAAGGGGGGTAGACAGTGAAGCTTTCTTT. Residues: CASSQRGVDSEAFF.